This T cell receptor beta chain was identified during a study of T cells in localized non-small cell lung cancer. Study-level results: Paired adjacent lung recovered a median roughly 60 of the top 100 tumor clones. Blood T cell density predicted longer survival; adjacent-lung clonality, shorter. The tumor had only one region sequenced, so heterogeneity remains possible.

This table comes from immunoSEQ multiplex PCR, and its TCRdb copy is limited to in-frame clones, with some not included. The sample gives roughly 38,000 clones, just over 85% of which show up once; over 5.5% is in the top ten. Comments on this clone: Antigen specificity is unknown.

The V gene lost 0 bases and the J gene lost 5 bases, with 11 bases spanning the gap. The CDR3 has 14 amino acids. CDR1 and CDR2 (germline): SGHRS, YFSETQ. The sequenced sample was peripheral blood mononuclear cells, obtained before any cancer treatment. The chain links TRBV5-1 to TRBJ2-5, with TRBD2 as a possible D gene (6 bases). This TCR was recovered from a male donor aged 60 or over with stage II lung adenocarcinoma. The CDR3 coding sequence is TGCGCCAGCAGCTTGGCGGGACTCCGGGAGACCCAGTACTTC. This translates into CASSLAGLRETQYF.